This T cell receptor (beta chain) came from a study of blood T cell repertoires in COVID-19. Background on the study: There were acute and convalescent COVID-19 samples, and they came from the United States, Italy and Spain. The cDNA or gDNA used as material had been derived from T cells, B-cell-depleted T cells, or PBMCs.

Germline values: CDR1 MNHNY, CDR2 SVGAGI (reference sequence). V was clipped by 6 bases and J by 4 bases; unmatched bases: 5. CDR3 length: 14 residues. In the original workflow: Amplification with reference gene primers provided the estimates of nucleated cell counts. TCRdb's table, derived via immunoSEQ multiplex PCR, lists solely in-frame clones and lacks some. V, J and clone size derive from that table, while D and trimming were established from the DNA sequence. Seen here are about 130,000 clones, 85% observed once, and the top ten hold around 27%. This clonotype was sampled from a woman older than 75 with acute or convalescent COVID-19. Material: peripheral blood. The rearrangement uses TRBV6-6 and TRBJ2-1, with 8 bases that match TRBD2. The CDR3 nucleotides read TGTGCCAGCAGCCTGACTAGCGCTTACAATGAGCAGTTCTTC. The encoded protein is CASSLTSAYNEQFF.